Listed below are T cell receptor beta chains from one sample, sequenced in a study of blood T cell repertoires in COVID-19. Method: immunoSEQ multiplex PCR; TCRdb's copy keeps in-frame clones and lacks some. Altogether 150,000 or so clones are present, roughly 87% being singletons, with the ten largest covering 4%. What was sequenced was PBMCs or T cells enriched from blood (not recorded which). The receptors were sampled from a woman aged 35 to 49 who had been exposed to COVID-19. CDR3s leave out the opening cysteine and the closing phenylalanine or tryptophan. The order of the fields is J gene, V gene, clone size, CDR3 protein. Clone size is given for some rows only: seen once, a few or many times, or a class if the clone is expanded.

TRBJ1-6	TRBV7-9	-	ASSAGGTDNSPLH
TRBJ1-2	TRBV5-1	-	ASTRDNPNYGYT
TRBJ2-3	TRBV7-8	-	ASSLDRVLDTQY
TRBJ2-2	TRBV10-3	-	AISPGQTNTGELF
TRBJ1-1	TRBV7-9	-	ASSPWGLNTEAF
TRBJ2-3	TRBV5-6	-	ASSGGRTDTQY
TRBJ2-6	TRBV4-2	-	ASSQDDRAGANVLT
TRBJ2-1	TRBV28	-	ASSPGADRGQVGPYNEQF
TRBJ1-1	TRBV11-2	-	ASSLDLTGGWTEAF
TRBJ2-1	TRBV5-1	once	ASSLEQAIGLAGDPISYNEQF
TRBJ1-6	TRBV7-9	-	ASNSALTGDNSPLH
TRBJ2-3	TRBV12-5	-	ASAPPRGGNTQY
TRBJ1-3	TRBV7-2	-	ASSSKGTGYGNTIY
TRBJ2-7	TRBV5-1	-	ASSQGQGTYEQY
TRBJ1-2	TRBV5-1	-	ASSWGQTNGYT
TRBJ1-1	TRBV10-3	-	AISEGQGVAEAF
TRBJ2-3	TRBV24-1	-	ATSSGVKSTDTQY
TRBJ1-4	TRBV19	-	ASSPQGASSEKLF
TRBJ1-2	TRBV28	-	ASRIGNYGYT
TRBJ1-4	TRBV11-2	few	ASSLGSGVPNEKLF
TRBJ2-4	TRBV10-1	few	ASSSGDGYIQY
TRBJ1-2	TRBV27	few	ASSPHGTFVYGYT
TRBJ1-1	TRBV6-5	-	ASSYSGTGLNTEAF
TRBJ1-5	TRBV28	once	ASSLWQGAGGNQPQH
TRBJ2-7	TRBV6-5	-	ALASGVWGEQY
TRBJ2-2	TRBV5-6	-	ASTPGHYYTGELF
TRBJ1-2	TRBV28	-	ASSLAGAGHGYT
TRBJ2-1	TRBV9	-	ASSVVSGGGRPGDEQF
TRBJ2-5	TRBV19	-	ASSPTGIAETQY
TRBJ2-1	TRBV5-1	-	ASSLQLGFDEQF
TRBJ1-2	TRBV19	few	ASSPGTGGSFYGYT
TRBJ2-5	TRBV5-5	-	ASSPGLAGGQETQY
TRBJ1-1	TRBV3-1/TRBV3-2	-	ASSQVGTGAETEAF
TRBJ2-7	TRBV7-8	-	ASSFGDRAGEQY
TRBJ2-5	TRBV6-5	-	ASSSAGVDETQY
TRBJ2-2	TRBV7-3	-	ASSLTRKPGELF
TRBJ1-2	TRBV29-1	once	SVDSDRFIYGYT
TRBJ1-6	TRBV10-3	-	AISEGLPAAGSPLH
TRBJ2-5	TRBV5-4	-	ASSDRDRGQETQY
TRBJ2-7	TRBV25-1	-	ASSKTPRGRLYEQY
TRBJ2-1	TRBV7-6	-	ASSISQGSTYNEQF
TRBJ2-2	TRBV6-1	few	ASSALAGAPNTGELF
TRBJ2-6	TRBV9	-	ASSEHRDRAYSGANVLT
TRBJ1-4	TRBV7-9	-	ASSTGEGNEKLF
TRBJ1-4	TRBV7-6	-	ASSLRQGRSEKLF
TRBJ1-1	TRBV5-6	-	ASKGVMNTEAF
TRBJ1-4	TRBV9	-	ASKRGTGGNEDEKLF
TRBJ1-1	TRBV7-3	-	ASSLAGVAEAF